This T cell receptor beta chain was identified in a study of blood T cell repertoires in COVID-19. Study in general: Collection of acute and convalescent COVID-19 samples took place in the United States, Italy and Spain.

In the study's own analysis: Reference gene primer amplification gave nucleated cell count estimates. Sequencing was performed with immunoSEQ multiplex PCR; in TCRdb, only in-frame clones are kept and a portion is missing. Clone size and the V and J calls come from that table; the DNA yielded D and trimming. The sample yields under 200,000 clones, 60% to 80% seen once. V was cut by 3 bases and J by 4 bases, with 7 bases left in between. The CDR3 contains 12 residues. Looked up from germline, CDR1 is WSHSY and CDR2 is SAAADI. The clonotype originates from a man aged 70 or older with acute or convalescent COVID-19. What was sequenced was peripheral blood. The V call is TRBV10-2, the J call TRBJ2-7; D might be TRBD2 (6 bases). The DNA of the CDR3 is TGCGCCAGCAGTGATCTAGCGTACGAGCAGTACTTC. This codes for CASSDLAYEQYF.